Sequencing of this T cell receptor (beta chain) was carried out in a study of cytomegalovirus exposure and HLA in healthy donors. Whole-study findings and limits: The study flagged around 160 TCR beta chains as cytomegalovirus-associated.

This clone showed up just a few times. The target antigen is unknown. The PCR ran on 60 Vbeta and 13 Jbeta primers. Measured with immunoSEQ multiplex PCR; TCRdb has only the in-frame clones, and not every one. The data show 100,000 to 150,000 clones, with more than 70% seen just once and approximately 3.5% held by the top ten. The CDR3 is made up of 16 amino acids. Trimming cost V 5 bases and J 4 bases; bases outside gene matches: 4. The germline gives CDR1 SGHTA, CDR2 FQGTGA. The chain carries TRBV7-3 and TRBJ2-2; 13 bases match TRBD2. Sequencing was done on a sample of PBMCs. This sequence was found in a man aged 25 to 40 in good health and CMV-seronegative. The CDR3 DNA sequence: TGTGCCAGCAGCCCGACTAGCGGGGGGTTCACCGGGGAGCTGTTTTTT. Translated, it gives CASSPTSGGFTGELFF.